The 19 T cell receptor beta chains in this list originate from one sample, sequenced in a study of T cells in women clearing cervical HPV infection. The data were produced by immunoSEQ multiplex PCR, yet TCRdb's version contains in-frame clones alone and is incomplete. The table lists roughly 50,000 clones. The source material was blood buffy coat. These receptors all stem from a woman between 18 and 69 years old with a cervical HPV16 infection that either progressed to CIN3+ or cleared (not recorded which).

Concerning this clone: Read sequence stops 3 residues before the CDR3 end, and the germline J gene provides the missing end. This chain joins TRBV7-3 and TRBJ2-7; the match to TRBD1 covers 9 bases. The CDR3 totals 12 residues. Looked up from germline, CDR1 is SGHTA and CDR2 is FQGTGA. J lost 6 bases, V lost 5 bases, and 2 bases had no gene match. The DNA read from the CDR3 is TGTGCCAGCAGCCCGACAGGGGGCGAG. Protein sequence: CASSPTGGE. The whole CDR3 region reads CASSPTGGEQYF.

As to this clone: Read coverage stops 3 residues before the CDR3 terminus; the germline J gene supplies the remainder. The genes are TRBV10-2 and TRBJ2-5; a possible D gene is TRBD1 (5 bases). V was clipped by 5 bases and J by 5 bases, with 12 bases between them. The germline gives CDR1 WSHSY, CDR2 SAAADI. The CDR3 spans 13 residues. CDR3 sequence reads: CASSSGFLETQYF. CDR3 bases read: TGCGCCAGCAGTTCAGGGTTTTTGGAGACC.

For this clone: The read falls 3 residues short of the CDR3 end, and the missing part is taken from the germline J gene. The gene calls are TRBV18 and TRBJ1-2; D is possibly TRBD1 (5 bases). The CDR3 has 14 amino acids. Germline V lookup: CDR1 KGHSH, CDR2 LQKENI. Partial CDR3 DNA: TGTGCCAGCTCTCCCGGGACTAGCGGGAATGAC. This translates into CASSPGTSGND. The whole CDR3 region reads CASSPGTSGNDYTF.

A word on this clone: The read is 3 residues too short to cover the CDR3 end, so that end is filled in from the germline J gene. The V and J genes are TRBV20-1 and TRBJ2-7, with TRBD1 matching 7 bases. CDR3 size: 13 residues. In germline, CDR1 is DFQATT, CDR2 SNEGSKA (reference sequence). The V segment lost 6 bases and the J segment 0 bases; nucleotides outside the gene matches: 5. This CDR3 is CSAYDRVSYEQYF. The CDR3 bases that were read are TGCAGTGCCTATGACAGGGTCTCCTACGAG.

Comments on this clone: Read sequence stops 3 residues before the CDR3 end, and the germline J gene provides the missing end. The sample has other DNA sequences that encode this CDR3 too. V and J are TRBV7-3 and TRBJ2-1; D assignment may be TRBD1 or TRBD2 (5 bases each). This CDR3 has 18 residues. Germline V CDR1 and CDR2: SGHTA, FQGTGA. Trimming stripped 4 bases from V and 9 bases from J, with 28 bases between. The CDR3 bases that were read are TGTGCCAGCAGCTCTCCGGAGGAGCAGGGATGGAGATTGAGTGAG. It yields the protein CASSSPEEQGWRLSE. The full CDR3 sequence reads CASSSPEEQGWRLSEQFF.

With respect to this clone: Read sequence stops 3 residues before the CDR3 end, and the germline J gene provides the missing end. The chain has TRBV18 and TRBJ2-3; 7 bases are a match to TRBD1. Germline V gene lookup returns CDR1 KGHSH and CDR2 LQKENI. The CDR3 sequence is 14 residues long. Partial CDR3 DNA: TGTGCCAGCTCACCACGAGGGGGCGCGGAGACG. Amino acids: CASSPRGGAET. The CDR3 reads in full as CASSPRGGAETQYF.

In regard to this clone: The read ends 3 residues early relative to the CDR3; the germline J gene fills the gap. The V call is TRBV30, the J call TRBJ2-1; D remains ambiguous. Trimming stripped 7 bases from V and 0 bases from J, with 10 bases between. Per germline, CDR1 GTSNPN and CDR2 SVGIG (reference sequence). The CDR3 spans 13 residues. CDR3 protein: CAFRHSSYNEQFF. The CDR3 DNA, read in part, is TGTGCCTTCCGACATAGCTCCTACAATGAG.

The CDR3 bases that were read are TGTGCCAGCTCTGGAGACAGACTGAATGAAAAG. Its protein is CASSGDRLNEK. The CDR3 reads in full as CASSGDRLNEKLFF. The chain employs TRBV19 and TRBJ2-2; tentative D call: TRBD1 (5 bases). The read finishes 3 residues shy of the CDR3 end, and the germline J gene is used to complete it. The germline V gene has CDR1 LNHDA and CDR2 SQIVND (reference sequence). The CDR3 spans 14 residues.

On this clone: The junction departs from germline at one end; a sequencing error may be responsible. The missing CDR3 end, 3 residues past where the read stops, is filled in from the germline J gene. The same CDR3 is also encoded by other DNA sequences in this sample. The rearrangement joins TRBV19 to TRBJ1-3, with 7 bases fitting TRBD1. CDR1 and CDR2 (germline): LNHDA, SQIVND (reference sequence). The CDR3 loop spans 16 amino acids. CDR3 DNA (partial): TGTGCCAGTAGTACCTTGACAGGGCTTACTGGAAACACT. Its protein is CASSTLTGLTGNT. The CDR3 in full is CASSTLTGLTGNTIYF.

Regarding this clone: The CDR3 end lies 3 residues beyond the end of the read and is filled in from the germline J gene. The V gene is TRBV5-6, the J gene TRBJ1-6, with 9 bases fitting TRBD1. The CDR3 runs 15 residues. From germline, CDR1 is SGHDT and CDR2 YYEEEE. J gave up 10 bases and V 2 bases, and 7 bases lay outside the gene matches. CDR3: CASSFAGTGQSPLHF. The covered CDR3 bases are TGTGCCAGCAGCTTCGCGGGGACAGGGCAATCACCC.

Note on this clone: From the germline J gene comes the end of the CDR3, since the read stops 3 residues before it. The rearrangement joins TRBV7-3 to TRBJ2-2; D might be TRBD1 or TRBD2, each matching 5 bases. Germline V lookup: CDR1 SGHTA, CDR2 FQGTGA. Trimming took off 4 bases at V and 4 bases at J, with 10 bases between the two ends. The CDR3 spans 14 residues. The DNA read from the CDR3 is TGTGCCAGCAGCTCCAGGGAGAGCACCGGGGAG. Protein sequence: CASSSRESTGE. The entire CDR3 protein is CASSSRESTGELFF.

Note on this clone: The CDR3 is cut off 3 residues early in the read; its end comes from the germline J gene. This chain uses TRBV13 with TRBJ2-7; D is perhaps TRBD1 (5 bases). Trimming left V 0 bases short and J 4 bases short, with 13 bases between. The CDR3 covers 15 residues. Looked up from germline, CDR1 is PRHDT and CDR2 is FYEKMQ (reference sequence). The CDR3 region is CASSLGSQGRYEQYF. The covered CDR3 bases are TGTGCCAGCAGCTTAGGAAGTCAGGGTAGATACGAG.

Note on this clone: The read ends 3 residues early relative to the CDR3; the germline J gene fills the gap. The chain employs TRBV7-9 and TRBJ2-4; D may be TRBD2 (6 bases). The germline gives CDR1 SEHNR, CDR2 FQNEAQ (reference sequence). The CDR3 consists of 14 residues. V lost 1 base and J lost 8, with 12 bases in between. CDR3 DNA, as far as it was read: TGTGCCAGCAGCTTAGATGGAGGGCGGGACATT. It specifies CASSLDGGRDI. The full CDR3 protein reads CASSLDGGRDIQYF.

Incomplete CDR3 DNA: TGTGCCGGACAGGGTGTAGCTGGAAACACC. Translated, it gives CAGQGVAGNT. The whole CDR3 protein is CAGQGVAGNTIYF. The V and J genes are TRBV30 and TRBJ1-3; 8 nucleotides agree with TRBD1. The read ends 3 residues shy of where the CDR3 ends; the end is completed using the germline J gene. With 8 bases clipped from V and 2 bases from J, the junction kept 5 bases outside the gene matches. The germline gives CDR1 GTSNPN, CDR2 SVGIG (reference sequence). The CDR3 is 13 residues long.

Of note for this clone: The CDR3 extends 3 residues past the end of the read, so its final part is completed from the germline J gene. The rearrangement links TRBV19 to TRBJ1-5; 7 bases are shared with TRBD1. The CDR3 has 15 residues. Germline CDR1 LNHDA, CDR2 SQIVND (reference sequence). Trimming took 5 bases from V and 3 from J; bases not matched to a gene: 7. CDR3 residues: CASSLPGQSNQPQHF. The DNA read from the CDR3 is TGTGCCAGTAGTCTCCCGGGACAGTCCAATCAGCCC. The full variable domain, its missing parts supplied by reference TRBV19 and TRBJ1-5, is DGGITQSPKYLFRKEGQNVTLSCEQNLNHDAMYWYRQDPGQGLRLIYYSQIVNDFQKGDIAEGYSVSREKKESFPLTVTSAQKNPTAFYLCASSLPGQSNQPQHFGDGTRLSIL.

About this clone itself: The DNA ends 3 residues before the CDR3 does, and the rest of the CDR3 is filled in from the germline J gene. The genes are TRBV19 and TRBJ2-6; 7 bases fit TRBD1. This CDR3 has 16 residues. CDR1 is LNHDA and CDR2 is SQIVND in the germline V gene (reference sequence). Losses at the gene ends were 5 bases for V and 3 bases for J; bases not matched to a gene: 7. The CDR3 loop is CASSYDRAGGANVLTF. The CDR3 bases that were read are TGTGCCAGTAGTTACGACAGGGCAGGTGGGGCCAACGTC.

Notes on this clone: The read falls 3 residues short of the CDR3 end, and the missing part is taken from the germline J gene. The chain has TRBV7-2 and TRBJ2-1; D possibly corresponds to TRBD2 (5 bases). This CDR3 comprises 14 residues. Trimming pared 5 bases from V and 7 bases from J, leaving 15 bases between. The germline gives CDR1 SGHTA, CDR2 FQGNSA. CDR3 amino acids: CASSLTDFLNEQFF. The CDR3 DNA, read in part, is TGTGCCAGCAGCCTCACGGACTTTTTAAATGAG.

Comments on this clone: The read ends 3 residues shy of where the CDR3 ends; the end is completed using the germline J gene. V and J are TRBV14 and TRBJ2-7; 10 bases align to TRBD2. CDR1 and CDR2 from the germline V gene are SGHDN and FVKESK. The CDR3 is 15 amino acids. Trimming took 6 bases from V and 2 from J; bases not matched to a gene: 7. The sequenced part of the CDR3 DNA is TGTGCCAGCAGGGTTAGCGGGAGGACCCCCTACGAG. The encoded protein is CASRVSGRTPYE. The whole CDR3 sequence reads CASRVSGRTPYEQYF.

With respect to this clone: Sequencing ends 3 residues short of the CDR3 end; the germline J gene provides the rest. The chain carries TRBV29-1 and TRBJ2-2; tentative D call: TRBD1 (7 bases). This CDR3 has 14 residues. Germline V CDR1 and CDR2: SQVTM, ANQGSEA. The V end lost 4 bases, the J end lost 8 bases, and 17 bases lay between the germline ends. CDR3 bases read: TGCAGCGTTGGACAGGGACTTAGTTCTGGGGAG. Translation gives CSVGQGLSSGE. In full, the CDR3 reads CSVGQGLSSGELFF.